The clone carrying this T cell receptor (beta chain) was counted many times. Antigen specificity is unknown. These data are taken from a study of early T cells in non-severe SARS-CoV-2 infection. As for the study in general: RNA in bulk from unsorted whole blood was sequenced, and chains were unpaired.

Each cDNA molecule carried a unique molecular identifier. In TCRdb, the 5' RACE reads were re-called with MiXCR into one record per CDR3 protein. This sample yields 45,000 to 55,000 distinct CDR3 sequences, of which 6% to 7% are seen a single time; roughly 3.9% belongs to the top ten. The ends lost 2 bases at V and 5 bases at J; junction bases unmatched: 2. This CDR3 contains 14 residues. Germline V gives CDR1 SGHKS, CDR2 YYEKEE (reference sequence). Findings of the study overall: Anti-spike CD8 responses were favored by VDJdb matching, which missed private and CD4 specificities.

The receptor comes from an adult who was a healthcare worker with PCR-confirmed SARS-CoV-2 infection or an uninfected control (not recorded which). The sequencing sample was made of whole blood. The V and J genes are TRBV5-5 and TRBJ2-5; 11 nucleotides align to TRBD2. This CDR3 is CASSFSGGDETQYF. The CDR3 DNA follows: TGTGCCAGCAGCTTTAGCGGGGGGGACGAGACCCAGTACTTC.